This is a list of T cell receptor beta chains from one sample in a study of CD8 T cells in ankylosing spondylitis. TCRdb re-called the 5' RACE reads through MiXCR, storing one row per CDR3 protein. The table lists roughly 230,000 distinct CDR3 sequences, approximately 20% of them singletons. The specimen sequenced was blood, either unsorted or a sorted T cell fraction (not recorded which). The receptors originated from a male donor with ankylosing spondylitis or in good health (not recorded which). CDR3s include the opening cysteine and the closing phenylalanine or tryptophan. D genes are given only for firm matches. Part of the rows lack a size; the others show once, few, many or a class for expanded clones.

clone size: .; V gene: TRBV28; J gene: TRBJ2-7; D gene: .; CDR3 DNA: TGTGCCAGCAGTTTAGGGGCTCGGGGCTACGAGCAGTACTTC; CDR3 protein: CASSLGARGYEQYF
clone size: .; V gene: TRBV28; J gene: TRBJ2-2; D gene: .; CDR3 DNA: TGTGCCAGCAGTTTTGGTCCGGTCGCGAACACCGGGGAGCTGTTTTTT; CDR3 protein: CASSFGPVANTGELFF
clone size: few; V gene: TRBV28; J gene: TRBJ2-2; D gene: .; CDR3 DNA: TGTGCCAGCAGTTTAGCCTCATTTACGAACACCGGGGAGCTGTTTTTT; CDR3 protein: CASSLASFTNTGELFF
clone size: .; V gene: TRBV9; J gene: TRBJ2-5; D gene: .; CDR3 DNA: TGTGCCAGCAGCGTAACAGGCGACTCTCAAGAGACCCAGTACTTC; CDR3 protein: CASSVTGDSQETQYF
clone size: .; V gene: TRBV5-1; J gene: TRBJ2-7; D gene: .; CDR3 DNA: TGCGCCAGCAGCGGGTGGGGTGAATCCTACGAGCAGTACTTC; CDR3 protein: CASSGWGESYEQYF
clone size: few; V gene: TRBV29-1; J gene: TRBJ2-5; D gene: TRBD1; CDR3 DNA: TGCAGCGTCGCCGGACAGGACCAAGAGACCCAGTACTTC; CDR3 protein: CSVAGQDQETQYF
clone size: few; V gene: TRBV9; J gene: TRBJ1-1; D gene: .; CDR3 DNA: TGTGCCAGCAGCGTAGGGGGCGGGAGGAATACTGAAGCTTTCTTT; CDR3 protein: CASSVGGGRNTEAFF
clone size: few; V gene: TRBV3-1; J gene: TRBJ2-7; D gene: .; CDR3 DNA: TGTGCCAGCAGCCAAGTAGGGAGGACGGGTACCTACGAGCAGTACTTC; CDR3 protein: CASSQVGRTGTYEQYF
clone size: .; V gene: TRBV7-9; J gene: TRBJ2-5; D gene: TRBD2; CDR3 DNA: TGTGCCAGCAGCACAGGGACTAGCGGGATTCAAGAGACCCAGTACTTC; CDR3 protein: CASSTGTSGIQETQYF
clone size: .; V gene: TRBV4-1; J gene: TRBJ2-7; D gene: TRBD1; CDR3 DNA: TGCGCCAGCAGCCAAGCCGGGACAGGGGTCGATCCCTACGAGCAGTACTTC; CDR3 protein: CASSQAGTGVDPYEQYF
clone size: few; V gene: TRBV10-2; J gene: TRBJ2-7; D gene: TRBD2; CDR3 DNA: TGCGCCAGCGGGAGGACTAGCGGGACCCACTCCTACGAGCAGTACTTC; CDR3 protein: CASGRTSGTHSYEQYF
clone size: .; V gene: TRBV20-1; J gene: TRBJ2-1; D gene: TRBD2; CDR3 DNA: TGCAGTGCCCCGATTGGCGGGAGGTACTACAATGAGCAGTTCTTC; CDR3 protein: CSAPIGGRYYNEQFF
clone size: many; V gene: TRBV29-1; J gene: TRBJ2-2; D gene: .; CDR3 DNA: TGCAGCGTTGAGGCCGGGGAGCTGTTTTTT; CDR3 protein: CSVEAGELFF
clone size: .; V gene: TRBV29-1; J gene: TRBJ1-2; D gene: TRBD1; CDR3 DNA: TGCAGCGTTCGAGCGGGACAGATCTATGGCTACACCTTC; CDR3 protein: CSVRAGQIYGYTF
clone size: .; V gene: TRBV4-3; J gene: TRBJ2-4; D gene: .; CDR3 DNA: TGCGCCAGCAGCCCGACCGGGACGCTAGCCAAAAACATTCAGTACTTC; CDR3 protein: CASSPTGTLAKNIQYF
clone size: many; V gene: TRBV29-1; J gene: TRBJ2-1; D gene: .; CDR3 DNA: TGCAGCGTTGTCAGGGGCTCGTCCAATGAGCAGTTCTTC; CDR3 protein: CSVVRGSSNEQFF
clone size: .; V gene: TRBV7-9; J gene: TRBJ2-7; D gene: TRBD2; CDR3 DNA: TGTGCCAGCAGCTTCACTAGCGGGAGGCTACGTGAGCAGTACTTC; CDR3 protein: CASSFTSGRLREQYF
clone size: many; V gene: TRBV28; J gene: TRBJ1-1; D gene: .; CDR3 DNA: TGTGCCAGCAGTTTAGTTTTGCGCATCACTGAAGCTTTCTTT; CDR3 protein: CASSLVLRITEAFF
clone size: few; V gene: TRBV29-1; J gene: TRBJ2-5; D gene: .; CDR3 DNA: TGCAGCGTTGATACAGACCTTAACAAAGAGACCCAGTACTTC; CDR3 protein: CSVDTDLNKETQYF
clone size: many; V gene: TRBV12-3/TRBV12-4; J gene: TRBJ2-2; D gene: .; CDR3 DNA: TGTGCCAGCAGTTTCCGAGAGGAGGGGGACGGGGAGCTGTTTTTT; CDR3 protein: CASSFREEGDGELFF
clone size: .; V gene: TRBV29-1; J gene: TRBJ2-1; D gene: .; CDR3 DNA: TGCAGCGTGGCCGGGAGAGCAGACAATGAGCAGTTCTTC; CDR3 protein: CSVAGRADNEQFF
clone size: .; V gene: TRBV29-1; J gene: TRBJ2-7; D gene: .; CDR3 DNA: TGCAGCGTTGACTCGGGGCAGGGTCTTGGGTACGAGCAGTACTTC; CDR3 protein: CSVDSGQGLGYEQYF
clone size: few; V gene: TRBV4-1; J gene: TRBJ2-5; D gene: .; CDR3 DNA: TGCGCCAGCAGCCAAGTGATTTCAAACCCCTCGGGGTACCAAGAGACCCAGTACTTC; CDR3 protein: CASSQVISNPSGYQETQYF
clone size: .; V gene: TRBV4-3; J gene: TRBJ2-1; D gene: .; CDR3 DNA: TGCGCCAGCAGCCCCAGGGTTGGCTCCTACAATGAGCAGTTCTTC; CDR3 protein: CASSPRVGSYNEQFF
clone size: .; V gene: TRBV6-2/TRBV6-3; J gene: TRBJ2-7; D gene: .; CDR3 DNA: TGTGCCAGCAGCCTGAGGGAGGTGAGCTCCTACGAGCAGTACTTC; CDR3 protein: CASSLREVSSYEQYF
clone size: .; V gene: TRBV20-1; J gene: TRBJ2-7; D gene: .; CDR3 DNA: TGCAGTGCTAGAGAAGGAGGGGCACTCTACGAGCAGTACTTC; CDR3 protein: CSAREGGALYEQYF
clone size: many; V gene: TRBV28; J gene: TRBJ2-3; D gene: TRBD1; CDR3 DNA: TGTGCCAGCAGCCGTTCTCCCGAGGACAGGGGGGTTTACACGCAGTATTTT; CDR3 protein: CASSRSPEDRGVYTQYF
clone size: once; V gene: TRBV2; J gene: TRBJ1-1; D gene: .; CDR3 DNA: TGTGCCAGCCGTGCCAAAGGGATAGGGGGGAACACTGAAGCTTTCTTT; CDR3 protein: CASRAKGIGGNTEAFF
clone size: many; V gene: TRBV20-1; J gene: TRBJ1-2; D gene: .; CDR3 DNA: TGCAGTGCTGAACAGGGTTTGGGGTATGGCTACACCTTC; CDR3 protein: CSAEQGLGYGYTF
clone size: .; V gene: TRBV4-3; J gene: TRBJ2-1; D gene: .; CDR3 DNA: TGCGCCAGCAGCCCGTATGGGTACAATGAGCAGTTCTTC; CDR3 protein: CASSPYGYNEQFF
clone size: few; V gene: TRBV7-9; J gene: TRBJ1-2; D gene: .; CDR3 DNA: TGTGCCAGCAGCTTAAATCGACAAGGCTACACCTTC; CDR3 protein: CASSLNRQGYTF
clone size: .; V gene: TRBV29-1; J gene: TRBJ2-7; D gene: .; CDR3 DNA: TGCAGCGTCACAGGGGGAGGGATACACTCCTACGAGCAGTACTTC; CDR3 protein: CSVTGGGIHSYEQYF
clone size: few; V gene: TRBV6-1; J gene: TRBJ1-3; D gene: TRBD1; CDR3 DNA: TGTGCCAGCAGTGACCGGGACAGGGGGGCCCAAGACGGAAACACCATATATTTT; CDR3 protein: CASSDRDRGAQDGNTIYF
clone size: many; V gene: TRBV29-1; J gene: TRBJ2-7; D gene: .; CDR3 DNA: TGCAGCGCCACTGGTGGGGAGACCTACGAGCAGTACTTC; CDR3 protein: CSATGGETYEQYF
clone size: .; V gene: TRBV29-1; J gene: TRBJ2-1; D gene: TRBD1; CDR3 DNA: TGCAGCGTTGGACTGAGGACAGGGGCACGCAATGAGCAGTTCTTC; CDR3 protein: CSVGLRTGARNEQFF
clone size: .; V gene: TRBV3-1; J gene: TRBJ2-7; D gene: .; CDR3 DNA: TGTGCCAGCTGCTGGGCCGGACAGCGTCCTGGCGAGCAGTACTTC; CDR3 protein: CASCWAGQRPGEQYF
clone size: few; V gene: TRBV27; J gene: TRBJ2-3; D gene: TRBD2; CDR3 DNA: TGTGCCAGCACCGCCCAAGCGGGAGTGCCTGTGGATACGCAGTATTTT; CDR3 protein: CASTAQAGVPVDTQYF
clone size: .; V gene: TRBV12-5; J gene: TRBJ2-3; D gene: .; CDR3 DNA: TGTGCTAGTGGTTTGGGTCCGTTCAAAGATACGCAGTATTTT; CDR3 protein: CASGLGPFKDTQYF
clone size: .; V gene: TRBV4-1; J gene: TRBJ2-7; D gene: TRBD1; CDR3 DNA: TGCGCCAGCAGCCAAGATTTAGGACAGGGCTCCTACGAGCAGTACTTC; CDR3 protein: CASSQDLGQGSYEQYF
clone size: .; V gene: TRBV6-1; J gene: TRBJ2-1; D gene: .; CDR3 DNA: TGTGCCAGCAATGGTCTAAAGGAGGACAATGAGCAGTTCTTC; CDR3 protein: CASNGLKEDNEQFF
clone size: .; V gene: TRBV5-1; J gene: TRBJ2-3; D gene: .; CDR3 DNA: TGCGCCAGCACCCGAAAAGGGGGACACACAGATACGCAGTATTTT; CDR3 protein: CASTRKGGHTDTQYF
clone size: many; V gene: TRBV3-1; J gene: TRBJ1-5; D gene: TRBD1; CDR3 DNA: TGTGCCAGCAGCCAAGGACAGGGAGGCCAGCCCCAGCATTTT; CDR3 protein: CASSQGQGGQPQHF
clone size: many; V gene: TRBV7-3; J gene: TRBJ2-7; D gene: TRBD2; CDR3 DNA: TGTGCCAGCAGCTTAATCGGCGGGGGGGACGAGCAGTACTTC; CDR3 protein: CASSLIGGGDEQYF
clone size: many; V gene: TRBV6-1; J gene: TRBJ2-2; D gene: .; CDR3 DNA: TGTGCCAGCAGGGCCTTAGGAGTCGGGGAGCTGTTTTTT; CDR3 protein: CASRALGVGELFF
clone size: few; V gene: TRBV29-1; J gene: TRBJ2-1; D gene: .; CDR3 DNA: TGCAGCGTTGAAACACCCCGGGACTTAAGCTCCTACAATGAGCAGTTCTTC; CDR3 protein: CSVETPRDLSSYNEQFF
clone size: few; V gene: TRBV25-1; J gene: TRBJ2-1; D gene: TRBD2; CDR3 DNA: TGTGCCAGCAGTGAATCTGTACTAGCGGGAGTACCGCCCAATGAGCAGTTCTTC; CDR3 protein: CASSESVLAGVPPNEQFF
clone size: few; V gene: TRBV20-1; J gene: TRBJ2-7; D gene: TRBD2; CDR3 DNA: TGCAGTGCTCCGCTAGCGGGAGACCTGTACGAGCAGTACTTC; CDR3 protein: CSAPLAGDLYEQYF
clone size: .; V gene: TRBV9; J gene: TRBJ2-5; D gene: .; CDR3 DNA: TGTGCCAGCAGCGCGGTTAATGAAGAGACCCAGTACTTC; CDR3 protein: CASSAVNEETQYF
clone size: .; V gene: TRBV29-1; J gene: TRBJ2-4; D gene: .; CDR3 DNA: TGCAGCGTTGAAGCTGGCGCCACCCCCCAAAACATTCAGTACTTC; CDR3 protein: CSVEAGATPQNIQYF
clone size: .; V gene: TRBV29-1; J gene: TRBJ1-3; D gene: .; CDR3 DNA: TGCAGCGTTGCATTTGTGGAGTCTGGAAACACCATATATTTT; CDR3 protein: CSVAFVESGNTIYF
clone size: few; V gene: TRBV7-9; J gene: TRBJ1-1; D gene: .; CDR3 DNA: TGTGCCAGCAGCTTAGAAGGACAGTTCATGAACACTGAAGCTTTCTTT; CDR3 protein: CASSLEGQFMNTEAFF
clone size: few; V gene: TRBV4-3; J gene: TRBJ2-1; D gene: TRBD2; CDR3 DNA: TGCGCCAGCAGCCCCGATGGGGGAGGGGCCTACAATGAGCAGTTCTTC; CDR3 protein: CASSPDGGGAYNEQFF
clone size: few; V gene: TRBV7-9; J gene: TRBJ1-1; D gene: .; CDR3 DNA: TGTGCCAGCAGCTTTTTGTTTGACACTGAAGCTTTCTTT; CDR3 protein: CASSFLFDTEAFF